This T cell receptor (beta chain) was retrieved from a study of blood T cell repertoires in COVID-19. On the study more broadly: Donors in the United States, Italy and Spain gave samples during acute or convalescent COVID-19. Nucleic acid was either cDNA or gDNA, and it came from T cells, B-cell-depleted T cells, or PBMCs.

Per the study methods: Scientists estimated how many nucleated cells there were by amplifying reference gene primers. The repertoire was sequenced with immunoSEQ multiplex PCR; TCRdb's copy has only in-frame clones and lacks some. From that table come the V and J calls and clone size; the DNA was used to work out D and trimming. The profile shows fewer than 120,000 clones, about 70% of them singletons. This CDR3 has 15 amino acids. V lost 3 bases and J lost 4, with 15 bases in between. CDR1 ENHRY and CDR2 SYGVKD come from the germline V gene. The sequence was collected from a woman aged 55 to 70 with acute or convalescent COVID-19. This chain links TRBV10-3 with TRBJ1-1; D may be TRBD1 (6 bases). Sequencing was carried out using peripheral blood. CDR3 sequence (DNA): TGTGCCATCAGTGACCACACAGGGTTCGGCACTGAAGCTTTCTTT. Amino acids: CAISDHTGFGTEAFF.